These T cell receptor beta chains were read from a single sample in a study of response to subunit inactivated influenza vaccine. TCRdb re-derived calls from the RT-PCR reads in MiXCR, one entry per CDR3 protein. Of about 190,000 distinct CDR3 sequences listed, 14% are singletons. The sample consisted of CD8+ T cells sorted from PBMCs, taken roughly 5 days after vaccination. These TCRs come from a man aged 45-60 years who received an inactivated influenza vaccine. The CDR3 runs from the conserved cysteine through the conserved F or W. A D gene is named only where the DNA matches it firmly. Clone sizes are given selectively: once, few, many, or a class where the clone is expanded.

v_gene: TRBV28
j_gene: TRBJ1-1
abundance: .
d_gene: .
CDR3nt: TGTGCCAGCAGTCACTCGACAGGAGCGGGCACTGAAGCTTTCTTT
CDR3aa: CASSHSTGAGTEAFF

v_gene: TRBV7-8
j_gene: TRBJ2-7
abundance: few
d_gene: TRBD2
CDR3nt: TGTGCCAGCAGCTTAGGGCGGGAGGGGCACGAGCAGTACTTC
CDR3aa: CASSLGREGHEQYF

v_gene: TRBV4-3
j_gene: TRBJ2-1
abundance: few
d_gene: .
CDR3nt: TGCGCCAGCAGCCAAGATTGGTGGGGATCCTACAATGAGCAGTTCTTC
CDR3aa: CASSQDWWGSYNEQFF

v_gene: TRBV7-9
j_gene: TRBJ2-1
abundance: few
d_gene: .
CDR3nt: TGTGCCAGCAGGAGAGGGGGGTTGATCAATGAGCAGTTCTTC
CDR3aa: CASRRGGLINEQFF

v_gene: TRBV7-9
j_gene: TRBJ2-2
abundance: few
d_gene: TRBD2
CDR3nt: TGTGCCAGCAGCTTAACTAGCGTCAACACCGGGGAGCTGTTTTTT
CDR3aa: CASSLTSVNTGELFF

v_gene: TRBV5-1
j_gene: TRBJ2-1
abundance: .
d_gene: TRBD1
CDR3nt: TGCGCCAGCAGCTTGGGGACAGGGTATGAGCAGTTCTTC
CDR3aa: CASSLGTGYEQFF

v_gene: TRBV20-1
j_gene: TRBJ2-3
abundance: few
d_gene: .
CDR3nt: TGCAGTGCTAGAGATTGGACCAGCACAGATACGCAGTATTTT
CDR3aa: CSARDWTSTDTQYF

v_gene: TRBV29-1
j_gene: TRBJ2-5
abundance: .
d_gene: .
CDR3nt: TGCAGCGTTGAGGCAGGGGCGTCGGAGACCCAGTACTTC
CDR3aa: CSVEAGASETQYF

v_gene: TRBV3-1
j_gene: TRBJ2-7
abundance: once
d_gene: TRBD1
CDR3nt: TGTGCCAGCAGCCGGACCGGGACAGGGTATTACGAGCAGTACTTC
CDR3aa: CASSRTGTGYYEQYF

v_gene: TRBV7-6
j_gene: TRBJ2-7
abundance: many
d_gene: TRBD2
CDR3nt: TGTGCCAGCAGCTTATTAGCGGGGGGAAGTTCCTACGAGCAGTACTTC
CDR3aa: CASSLLAGGSSYEQYF

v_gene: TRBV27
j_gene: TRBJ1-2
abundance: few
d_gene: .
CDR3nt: TGTGCCAGCAGCTGGGTGGGGTCCCAGCAGTACACCTTC
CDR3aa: CASSWVGSQQYTF

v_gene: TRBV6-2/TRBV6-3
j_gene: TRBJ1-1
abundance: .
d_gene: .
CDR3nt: TGTGCCAGCAGTTACGCCAACTTGGTGAACACTGAAGCTTTCTTT
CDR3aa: CASSYANLVNTEAFF

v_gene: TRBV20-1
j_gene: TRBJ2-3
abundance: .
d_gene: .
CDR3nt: TGCAGTGCTAGCGACTTAAACAGAATCTCTAGCACAGATACGCAGTATTTT
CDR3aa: CSASDLNRISSTDTQYF

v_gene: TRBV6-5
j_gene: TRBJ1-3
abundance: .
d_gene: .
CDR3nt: TGTGCCAGCAGTTCCACAGGACGGACCGTAGGAAACACCATATATTTT
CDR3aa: CASSSTGRTVGNTIYF

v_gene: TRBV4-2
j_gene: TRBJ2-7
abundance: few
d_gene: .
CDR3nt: TGTGCCAGCAGCCAAGTCGTAGGACAGACCTACGAGCAGTACTTC
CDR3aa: CASSQVVGQTYEQYF

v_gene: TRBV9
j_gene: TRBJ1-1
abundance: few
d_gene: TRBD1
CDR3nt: TGTGCCAGCAGCGCGTGGGGACAGGACGGAGCTTTCTTT
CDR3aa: CASSAWGQDGAFF

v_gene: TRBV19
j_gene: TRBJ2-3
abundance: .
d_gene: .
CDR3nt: TGTGCCAGTAGTATTCGGGATTCCAGATGGACAGATACGCAGTATTTT
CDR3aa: CASSIRDSRWTDTQYF

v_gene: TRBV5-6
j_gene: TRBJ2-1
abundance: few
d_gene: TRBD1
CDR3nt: TGTGCCAGCAGCTTAAGGAGGCAGGGGGTGTATGAGCAGTTCTTC
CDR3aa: CASSLRRQGVYEQFF

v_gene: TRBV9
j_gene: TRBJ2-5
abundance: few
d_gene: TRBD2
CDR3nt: TGTGCCAGCAGCGTAGCCCCAGCGGGAGTTCACGAGACCCAGTACTTC
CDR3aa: CASSVAPAGVHETQYF

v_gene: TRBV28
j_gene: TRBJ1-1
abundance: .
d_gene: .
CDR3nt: TGTGCCAGCAGTTTATCACCCCGGCGCGACACTGAAGCTTTCTTT
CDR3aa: CASSLSPRRDTEAFF

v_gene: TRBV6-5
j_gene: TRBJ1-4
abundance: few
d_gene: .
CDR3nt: TGTGCCAGCAGTTACTCGGGTTCTACTAATGAAAAACTGTTTTTT
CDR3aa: CASSYSGSTNEKLFF

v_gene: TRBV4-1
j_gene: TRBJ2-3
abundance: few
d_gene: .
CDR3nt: TGCGCCAGCAGCCAAGATAGGAATACGCAGTATTTT
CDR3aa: CASSQDRNTQYF

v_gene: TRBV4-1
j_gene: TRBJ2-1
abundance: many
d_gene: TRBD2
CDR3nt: TGCGCCAGCAGTCTCCAGGGGAGACTAGCGGGCATTTACAATGAGCAGTTCTTC
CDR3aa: CASSLQGRLAGIYNEQFF

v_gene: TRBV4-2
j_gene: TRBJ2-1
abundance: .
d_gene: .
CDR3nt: TGTGCCAGCAGCCAAGATAATTGGGGGGCCTTCTACAATGAGCATTTCTTC
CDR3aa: CASSQDNWGAFYNEHFF

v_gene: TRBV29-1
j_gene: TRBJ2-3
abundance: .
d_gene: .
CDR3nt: TGCACCGCCGTTTGGCTAGTAAACACAGATACGCAGTATTTT
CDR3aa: CTAVWLVNTDTQYF

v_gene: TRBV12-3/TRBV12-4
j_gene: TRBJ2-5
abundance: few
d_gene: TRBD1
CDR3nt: TGTGCCAGCAGCCACTACAGGGGAGAGACCCAGTACTTC
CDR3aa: CASSHYRGETQYF

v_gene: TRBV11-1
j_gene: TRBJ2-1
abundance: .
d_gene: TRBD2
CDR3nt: TGTGCCAGCAGCTTAGTGGTCGGGAGGGACTTAGGGGACAATGAGCAGTTCTTC
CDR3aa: CASSLVVGRDLGDNEQFF

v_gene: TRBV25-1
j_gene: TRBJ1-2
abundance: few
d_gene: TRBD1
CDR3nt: TGTGCCAGCGGGACAGGGTATGGCTACACCTTC
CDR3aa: CASGTGYGYTF

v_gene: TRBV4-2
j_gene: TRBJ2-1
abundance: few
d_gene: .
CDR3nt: TGTGCCAGCAGCCAAGAAGCCGCGACAAGGAATGAGCAGTTCTTC
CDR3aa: CASSQEAATRNEQFF

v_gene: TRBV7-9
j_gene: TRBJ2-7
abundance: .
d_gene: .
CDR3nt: TGTGCCAGCAGCTTAGACGGGTACTACGAGCAGTACTTC
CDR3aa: CASSLDGYYEQYF

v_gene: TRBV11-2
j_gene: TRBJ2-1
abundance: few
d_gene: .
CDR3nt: TGTGCCAGCAGCTTAGATGAATTGGGGATGAGGGGCTACAATGAGCAGTTCTTC
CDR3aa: CASSLDELGMRGYNEQFF

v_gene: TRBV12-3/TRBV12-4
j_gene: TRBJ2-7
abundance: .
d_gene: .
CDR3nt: TGTGCCAGCAGCCTGGGACTCAGGGGCTACGAGCAGTACTTC
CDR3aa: CASSLGLRGYEQYF

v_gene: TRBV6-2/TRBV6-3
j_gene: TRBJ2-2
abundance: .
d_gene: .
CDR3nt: TGTGCCAGCAGTCCCGGGACTAAGGGGGCCGGGGAGCTGTTTTTT
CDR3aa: CASSPGTKGAGELFF

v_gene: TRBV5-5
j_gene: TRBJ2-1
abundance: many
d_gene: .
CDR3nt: TGTGCCAGCAGCTTGGACAGGTACAATGAGCAGTTCTTC
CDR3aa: CASSLDRYNEQFF

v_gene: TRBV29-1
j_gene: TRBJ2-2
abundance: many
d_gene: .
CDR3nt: TGCAGCGCGGCAGGGGGGCAAGGCGGGGAGCTGTTTTTT
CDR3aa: CSAAGGQGGELFF

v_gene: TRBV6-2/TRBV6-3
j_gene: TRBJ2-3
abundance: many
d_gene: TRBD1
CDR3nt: TGTGCCAGCAGTTACTCCCCGGGACAGGGGGCAGATACGCAGTATTTT
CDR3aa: CASSYSPGQGADTQYF

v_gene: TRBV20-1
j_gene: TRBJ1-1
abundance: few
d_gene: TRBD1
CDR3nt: TGCAGTGCTAGAGGGACCGGGACAGGGACAGAAGCTTTCTTT
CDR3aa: CSARGTGTGTEAFF

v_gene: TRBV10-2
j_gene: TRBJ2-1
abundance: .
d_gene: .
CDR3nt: TGCGCCAGCCGGGCTGGGCTAGCGTCCTACAATGAGCAGTTCTTC
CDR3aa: CASRAGLASYNEQFF

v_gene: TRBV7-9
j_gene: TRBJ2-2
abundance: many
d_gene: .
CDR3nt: TGTGCCAGCAGCTACAGACAGGCCGGGGAGCTGTTTTTT
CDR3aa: CASSYRQAGELFF

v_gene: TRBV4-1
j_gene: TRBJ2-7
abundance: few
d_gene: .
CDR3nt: TGCGCCAGCAGCCAAGAAGGGCCAGGTGTAAGCGAGCAGTACTTC
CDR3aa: CASSQEGPGVSEQYF

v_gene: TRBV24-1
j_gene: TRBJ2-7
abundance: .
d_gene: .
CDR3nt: TGTGCCACCAGTGATCGGGGGGAGCAGTACTTC
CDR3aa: CATSDRGEQYF